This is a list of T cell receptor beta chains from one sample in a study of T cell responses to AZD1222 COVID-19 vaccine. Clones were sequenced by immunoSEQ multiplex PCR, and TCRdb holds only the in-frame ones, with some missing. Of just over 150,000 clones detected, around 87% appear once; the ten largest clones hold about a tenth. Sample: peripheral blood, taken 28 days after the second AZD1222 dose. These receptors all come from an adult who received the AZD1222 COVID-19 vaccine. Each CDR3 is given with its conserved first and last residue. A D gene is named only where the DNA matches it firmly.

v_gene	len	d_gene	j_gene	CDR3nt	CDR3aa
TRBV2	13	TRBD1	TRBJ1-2	TGTGCCAGCAAATCTGACAGGGTTTATGGCTACACCTTC	CASKSDRVYGYTF
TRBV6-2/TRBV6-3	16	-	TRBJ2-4	TGTGCCAGCAGTTACCCGTCAGGGCTAGCCAAAAACATTCAGTACTTC	CASSYPSGLAKNIQYF
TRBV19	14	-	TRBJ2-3	TGTGCCAGTAGTTTCGTGGGTAATGGAGATACGCAGTATTTT	CASSFVGNGDTQYF
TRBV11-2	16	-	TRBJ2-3	TGTGCCAGCAGCTTTTTAGGCCCCGGAGACACAGATACGCAGTATTTT	CASSFLGPGDTDTQYF
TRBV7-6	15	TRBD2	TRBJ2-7	TGTGCCAGCAGCGCCCCGACTAGCGGCTCCTACGAGCAGTACTTC	CASSAPTSGSYEQYF
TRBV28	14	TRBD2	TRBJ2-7	TGTGCCAGTAAGTCCAGCGGGAGTGTTAACGAGCAGTACTTC	CASKSSGSVNEQYF
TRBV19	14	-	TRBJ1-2	TGTGCCAGTAGTATACGGGGGGCTAACTATGGCTACACCTTC	CASSIRGANYGYTF
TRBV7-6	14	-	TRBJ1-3	TGTGCCAGCAGACCAGGTGGGGTCGGAAACACCATATATTTT	CASRPGGVGNTIYF
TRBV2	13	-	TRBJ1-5	TGTGCCAGCAGTGGGGTCGGCAATCAGCCCCAGCATTTT	CASSGVGNQPQHF
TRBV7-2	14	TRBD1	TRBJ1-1	TGTGCCAGCAGCTTGCGACAGGGGGGGACTGAAGCTTTCTTT	CASSLRQGGTEAFF
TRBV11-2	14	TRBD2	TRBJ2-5	TGTGCCAGCAGCTCCCTCGGACTAGGAGAGACCCAGTACTTC	CASSSLGLGETQYF
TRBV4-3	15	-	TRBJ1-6	TGCGCCAGCAGCCAAGATGGGGCAGGGGTCTCACCCCTCCACTTT	CASSQDGAGVSPLHF
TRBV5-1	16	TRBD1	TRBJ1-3	TGCGCCAGCAGCCTAGGGACAGTTCACTCTGGAAACACCATATATTTT	CASSLGTVHSGNTIYF
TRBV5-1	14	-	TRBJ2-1	TGCGCCAGCAGCACCCTGGGCTCCTACAATGAGCAGTTCTTC	CASSTLGSYNEQFF
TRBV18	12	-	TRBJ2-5	TGTGCCAGCTCACCACAGAGGGAGACCCAGTACTTC	CASSPQRETQYF
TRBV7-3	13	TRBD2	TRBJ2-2	TGTGCCAGCAGCCGAGCGGGGACCGGGGAGCTGTTTTTT	CASSRAGTGELFF
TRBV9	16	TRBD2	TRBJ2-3	TGTGCCAGCAGCGTAGGACTAGCGGGAGGGCCGGATACGCAGTATTTT	CASSVGLAGGPDTQYF
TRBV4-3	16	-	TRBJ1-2	TGCGCCAGCAGCCAAGTAGGGGCCCTACCCCTCTATGGCTACACCTTC	CASSQVGALPLYGYTF
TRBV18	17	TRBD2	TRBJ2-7	TGTGCCAGCTCACCAACCAATAGCGGGAGGGCCTCCTACGAGCAGTACTTC	CASSPTNSGRASYEQYF
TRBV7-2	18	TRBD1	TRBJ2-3	TGTGCCAGCAGCCCGAGGACAGGGGTGAATTCTCGCACAGATACGCAGTATTTT	CASSPRTGVNSRTDTQYF
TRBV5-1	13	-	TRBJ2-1	TGCGCCAGCAGATTAACCCCCGGGAATGAGCAGTTCTTC	CASRLTPGNEQFF
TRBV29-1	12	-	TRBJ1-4	TGCAGCGTCGGGGAGGGTAGGGAAAAACTGTTTTTT	CSVGEGREKLFF
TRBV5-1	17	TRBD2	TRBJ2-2	TGCGCCAGCAGCTCGGGACTAGCGGGAGCGAACACCGGGGAGCTGTTTTTT	CASSSGLAGANTGELFF
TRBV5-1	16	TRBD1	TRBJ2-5	TGCGCCAGCAGCCCGCTGACAGGGGTGGGGCAAGAGACCCAGTACTTC	CASSPLTGVGQETQYF
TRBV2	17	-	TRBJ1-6	TGTGCCAGCAGTTGGGGAATCAGGGTAAACCGAGATTCACCCCTCCACTTT	CASSWGIRVNRDSPLHF
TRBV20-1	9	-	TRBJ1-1	TGCAGTGCTGGGACTAAAGCTTTCTTT	CSAGTKAFF
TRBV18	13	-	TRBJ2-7	TGTGCCAGCTCACCACAGGGAATCGACGAGCAGTACTTC	CASSPQGIDEQYF
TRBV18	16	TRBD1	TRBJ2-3	TGTGCCAGCTCACAGGGACAGGGGGCACTTACAGATACGCAGTATTTT	CASSQGQGALTDTQYF
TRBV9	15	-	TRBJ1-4	TGTGCCAGCAGCGTAGAGGGACAAGGCAGGGAAAAACTGTTTTTT	CASSVEGQGREKLFF